The 5 T cell receptor beta chains in this list originate from one sample, sequenced in a study of T-cell memory formation after mild COVID-19. TCRdb called the 5' RACE reads again in MiXCR, with one record for every CDR3 protein. This sample yields 110,000 or so distinct CDR3 sequences, of which approximately 22% are seen a single time; approximately 41% belongs to the top ten. The sequenced sample was PBMCs or a T cell subset sorted from them (not recorded which). The origin of the receptors is a man younger than 35 who had mild COVID-19 (a few samples of this study predate the infection). Cell type and time point are not known.

V usage is TRBV5-1 and J usage is TRBJ2-5; TRBD2 might be the D (6 bases). V lost 5 bases, J lost 5 bases, and 13 bases lay in between. Germline-derived CDR1 and CDR2 are SGHRS and YFSETQ. The CDR3 has 13 residues. The CDR3, as DNA: TGCGCCAGCAGTTCCGGGACTCGTGAGACCCAGTACTTC. As protein: CASSSGTRETQYF.

This clonotype occurred a few times. This chain joins TRBV20-1 and TRBJ1-5; no definite D call. Germline V gives CDR1 DFQATT, CDR2 SNEGSKA (reference sequence). The ends were cut back, 0 bases at V and 5 bases at J, with 14 bases in the middle. The CDR3 has 15 residues. In DNA, the CDR3 is TGCAGTGCTAGAGATCTGACACTAATCCATCAGCCCCAGCATTTT. It yields the protein CSARDLTLIHQPQHF.

The sample holds a few counts of this clonotype. The J gene is TRBJ2-1, the V gene TRBV15; possibly TRBD1 for D (6 bases). The CDR3 covers 14 residues. Germline loops: CDR1 LNHNV, CDR2 YYDKDF (reference sequence). V lost 9 bases, J lost 2 bases, and 14 bases lay in between. CDR3 loop: CATSKGDPYNEQFF. CDR3 bases: TGTGCCACGTCAAAGGGGGATCCCTACAATGAGCAGTTCTTC.

This clonotype was seen more than once but under ten times. This chain links TRBV7-9 with TRBJ2-1, with TRBD2 matching over 7 bases. With 3 bases clipped from V and 4 bases from J, the junction kept 12 bases outside the gene matches. From germline, CDR1 is SEHNR and CDR2 FQNEAQ (reference sequence). The CDR3 sequence is 17 residues long. CDR3 in amino acids: CASSFRSGGEVYNEQFF. The DNA for the CDR3 is TGTGCCAGCAGCTTCAGGAGTGGGGGGGAAGTTTACAATGAGCAGTTCTTC.

This clonotype occurred a few times. The rearrangement joins TRBV6-5 to TRBJ2-1, with 8 positions matching TRBD1. With 2 bases clipped from V and 8 bases from J, the junction kept 14 bases outside the gene matches. CDR3 length: 17 residues. From germline, CDR1 is MNHEY and CDR2 SVGAGI. The CDR3 protein is CASSYPILGQGAYEQFF. CDR3 DNA sequence: TGTGCCAGCAGTTACCCCATCTTAGGGCAGGGGGCTTATGAGCAGTTCTTC.